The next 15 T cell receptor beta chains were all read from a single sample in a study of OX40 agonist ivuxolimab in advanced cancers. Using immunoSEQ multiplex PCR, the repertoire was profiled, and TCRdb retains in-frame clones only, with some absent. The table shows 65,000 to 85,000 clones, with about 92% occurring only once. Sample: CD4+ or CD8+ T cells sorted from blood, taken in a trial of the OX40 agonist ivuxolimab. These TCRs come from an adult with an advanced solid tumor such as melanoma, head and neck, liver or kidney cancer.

The CDR3 is CSVAGVMNTEAFF. Written as DNA, the CDR3 is TGCAGCGTTGCGGGGGTGATGAACACTGAAGCTTTCTTT. The V gene is TRBV29-1, the J gene TRBJ1-1, with D maybe TRBD1 (5 bases). Germline assignment: CDR1 SQVTM and CDR2 ANQGSEA. With 4 bases removed from V and 0 bases from J, the gap between germline ends came to 9 bases. CDR3 size: 13 residues.

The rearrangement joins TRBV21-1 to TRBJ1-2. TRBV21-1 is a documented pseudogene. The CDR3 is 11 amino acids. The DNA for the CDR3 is TGTGCCAGCCCTTTCGTGGGTGGCTACACCTTC. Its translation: CASPFVGGYTF.

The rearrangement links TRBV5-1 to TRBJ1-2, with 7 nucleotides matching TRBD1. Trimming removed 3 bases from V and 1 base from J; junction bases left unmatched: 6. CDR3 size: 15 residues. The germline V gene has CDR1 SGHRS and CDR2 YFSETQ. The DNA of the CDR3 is TGCGCCAGCAGCTCTGCAGGGGGTAGTAACTATGGCTACACCTTC. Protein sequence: CASSSAGGSNYGYTF.

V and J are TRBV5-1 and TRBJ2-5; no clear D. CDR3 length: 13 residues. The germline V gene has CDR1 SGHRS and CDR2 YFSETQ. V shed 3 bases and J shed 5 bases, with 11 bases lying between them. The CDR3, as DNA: TGCGCCAGCAGCTACACCGCAATGGAGACCCAGTACTTC. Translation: CASSYTAMETQYF. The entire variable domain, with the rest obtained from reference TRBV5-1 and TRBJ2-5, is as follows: KAGVTQTPRYLIKTRGQQVTLSCSPISGHRSVSWYQQTPGQGLQFLFEYFSETQRNKGNFPGRFSGRQFSNSRSEMNVSTLELGDSALYLCASSYTAMETQYFGPGTRLLVL.

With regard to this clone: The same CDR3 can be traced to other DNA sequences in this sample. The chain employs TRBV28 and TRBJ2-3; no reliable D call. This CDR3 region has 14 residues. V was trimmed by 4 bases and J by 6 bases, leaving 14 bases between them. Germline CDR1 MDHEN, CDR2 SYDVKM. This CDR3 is CASSSPETTDTQYF. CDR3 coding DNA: TGTGCCAGCAGTTCTCCGGAGACCACGGATACGCAGTATTTT.

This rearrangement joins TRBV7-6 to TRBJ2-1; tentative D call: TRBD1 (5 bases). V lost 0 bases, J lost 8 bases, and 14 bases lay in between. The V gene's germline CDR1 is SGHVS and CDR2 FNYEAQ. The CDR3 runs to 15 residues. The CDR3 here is CASSLAVRASDEQFF. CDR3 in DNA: TGTGCCAGCAGCTTAGCGGTCAGGGCCTCGGATGAGCAGTTCTTC.

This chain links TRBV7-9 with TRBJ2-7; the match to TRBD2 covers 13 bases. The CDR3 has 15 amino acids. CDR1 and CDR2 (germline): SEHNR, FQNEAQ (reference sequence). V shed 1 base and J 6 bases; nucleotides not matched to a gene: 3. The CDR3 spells CASSLETSGRLEQYF. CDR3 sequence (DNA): TGTGCCAGCAGCTTAGAGACTAGCGGGAGGCTCGAGCAGTACTTC. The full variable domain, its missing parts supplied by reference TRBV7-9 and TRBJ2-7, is DTGVSQNPRHKITKRGQNVTFRCDPISEHNRLYWYRQTLGQGPEFLTYFQNEAQLEKSRLLSDRFSAERPKGSFSTLEIQRTEQGDSAMYLCASSLETSGRLEQYFGPGTRLTVT.

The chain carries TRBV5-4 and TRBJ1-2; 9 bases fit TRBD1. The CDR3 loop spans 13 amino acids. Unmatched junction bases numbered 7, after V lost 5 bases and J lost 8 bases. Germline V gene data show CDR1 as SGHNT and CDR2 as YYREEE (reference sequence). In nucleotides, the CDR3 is TGTGCCAGCAGTTCGGACAGGGGCCCCGGCTACACCTTC. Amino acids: CASSSDRGPGYTF.

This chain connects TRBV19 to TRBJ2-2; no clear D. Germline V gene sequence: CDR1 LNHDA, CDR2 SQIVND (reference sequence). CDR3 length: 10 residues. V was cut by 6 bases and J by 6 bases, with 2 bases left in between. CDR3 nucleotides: TGTGCCAGTAGGGCCGGGGAGCTGTTTTTT. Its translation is CASRAGELFF.

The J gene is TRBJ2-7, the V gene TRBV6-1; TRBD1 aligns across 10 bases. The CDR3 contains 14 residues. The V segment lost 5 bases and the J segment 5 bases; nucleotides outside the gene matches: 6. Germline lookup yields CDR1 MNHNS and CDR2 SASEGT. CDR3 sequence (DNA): TGTGCCAGCAGTTTACCGGGACAGGGGCACGAGCAGTACTTC. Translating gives CASSLPGQGHEQYF.

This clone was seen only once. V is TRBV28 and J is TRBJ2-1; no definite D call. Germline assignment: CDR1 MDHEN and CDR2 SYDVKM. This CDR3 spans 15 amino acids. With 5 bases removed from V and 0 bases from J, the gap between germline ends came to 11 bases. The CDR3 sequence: CASSPPADSYNEQFF. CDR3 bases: TGTGCCAGCAGTCCCCCGGCGGACTCCTACAATGAGCAGTTCTTC.

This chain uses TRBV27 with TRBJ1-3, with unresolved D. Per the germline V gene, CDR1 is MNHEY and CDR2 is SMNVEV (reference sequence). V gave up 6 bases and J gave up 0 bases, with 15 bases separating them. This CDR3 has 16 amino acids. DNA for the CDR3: TGTGCCAGCAGCCCCGGGTGGGGATCCTCTGGAAACACCATATATTTT. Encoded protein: CASSPGWGSSGNTIYF.

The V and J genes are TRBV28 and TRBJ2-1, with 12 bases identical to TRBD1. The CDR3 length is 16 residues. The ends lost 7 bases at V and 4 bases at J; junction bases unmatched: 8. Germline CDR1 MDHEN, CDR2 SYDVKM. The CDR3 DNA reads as TGTGCCAGCAAATGGGACAGGGGGCTTCAGTACAATGAGCAGTTCTTC. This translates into CASKWDRGLQYNEQFF.

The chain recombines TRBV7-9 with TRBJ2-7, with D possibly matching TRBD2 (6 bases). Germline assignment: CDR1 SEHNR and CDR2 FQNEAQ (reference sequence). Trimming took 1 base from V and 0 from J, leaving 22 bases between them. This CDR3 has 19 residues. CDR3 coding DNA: TGTGCCAGCAGCTTAGTATTCGGGGTCTCGGGAGAGAGCTCCTACGAGCAGTACTTC. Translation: CASSLVFGVSGESSYEQYF.

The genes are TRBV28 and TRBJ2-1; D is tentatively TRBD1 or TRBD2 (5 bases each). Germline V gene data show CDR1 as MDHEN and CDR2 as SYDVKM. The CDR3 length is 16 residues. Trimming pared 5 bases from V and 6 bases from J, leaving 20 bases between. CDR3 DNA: TGTGCCAGCAGTCTGCCGAGGGGTAGCACCGTCAATGAGCAGTTCTTC. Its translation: CASSLPRGSTVNEQFF.